This passage covers 2 T cell receptor beta chains from one sample sequenced in a study of T cell responses to AZD1222 COVID-19 vaccine. Profiled with immunoSEQ multiplex PCR; TCRdb holds only in-frame clones, not every one. The table has some 120,000 clones, about 85% seen once. The sample here was peripheral blood, taken on day 0 of AZD1222 vaccination. These TCRs come from an adult in good health.

The V and J genes are TRBV28 and TRBJ1-4, with a weak D call TRBD1 (5 bases). Germline V lookup: CDR1 MDHEN, CDR2 SYDVKM. This CDR3 has 15 amino acids. V was pared by 8 bases and J by 7 bases, with 20 bases between. CDR3 loop: CASGSPTVDGEKLFF. CDR3 sequence (DNA): TGTGCCAGCGGATCCCCGACAGTTGATGGTGAAAAACTGTTTTTT.

V is TRBV19 and J is TRBJ1-1; D gene uncertain. Looked up from germline, CDR1 is LNHDA and CDR2 is SQIVND (reference sequence). The CDR3 extends over 13 amino acids. Trimming removed 2 bases at V and 1 base at J, with 5 bases between. The CDR3 coding sequence is TGTGCCAGTAGTATAAATTGGAACACTGAAGCTTTCTTT. Translation: CASSINWNTEAFF.